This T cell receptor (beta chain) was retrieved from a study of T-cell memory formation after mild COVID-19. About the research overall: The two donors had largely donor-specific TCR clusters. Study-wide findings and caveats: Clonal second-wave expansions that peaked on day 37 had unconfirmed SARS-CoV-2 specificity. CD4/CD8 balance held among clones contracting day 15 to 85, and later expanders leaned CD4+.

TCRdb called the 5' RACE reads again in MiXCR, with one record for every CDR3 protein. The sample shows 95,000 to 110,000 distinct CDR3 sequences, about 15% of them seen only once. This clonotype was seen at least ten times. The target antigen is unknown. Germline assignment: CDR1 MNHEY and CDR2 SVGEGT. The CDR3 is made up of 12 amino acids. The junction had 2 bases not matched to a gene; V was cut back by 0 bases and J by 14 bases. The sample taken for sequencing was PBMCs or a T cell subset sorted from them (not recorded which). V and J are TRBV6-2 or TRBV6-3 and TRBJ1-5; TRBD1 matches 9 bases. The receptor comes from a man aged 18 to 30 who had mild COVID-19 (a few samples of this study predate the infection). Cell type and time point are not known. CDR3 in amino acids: CASSYSTGGKHF. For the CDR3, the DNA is TGTGCCAGCAGTTACTCGACAGGGGGAAAGCATTTT.